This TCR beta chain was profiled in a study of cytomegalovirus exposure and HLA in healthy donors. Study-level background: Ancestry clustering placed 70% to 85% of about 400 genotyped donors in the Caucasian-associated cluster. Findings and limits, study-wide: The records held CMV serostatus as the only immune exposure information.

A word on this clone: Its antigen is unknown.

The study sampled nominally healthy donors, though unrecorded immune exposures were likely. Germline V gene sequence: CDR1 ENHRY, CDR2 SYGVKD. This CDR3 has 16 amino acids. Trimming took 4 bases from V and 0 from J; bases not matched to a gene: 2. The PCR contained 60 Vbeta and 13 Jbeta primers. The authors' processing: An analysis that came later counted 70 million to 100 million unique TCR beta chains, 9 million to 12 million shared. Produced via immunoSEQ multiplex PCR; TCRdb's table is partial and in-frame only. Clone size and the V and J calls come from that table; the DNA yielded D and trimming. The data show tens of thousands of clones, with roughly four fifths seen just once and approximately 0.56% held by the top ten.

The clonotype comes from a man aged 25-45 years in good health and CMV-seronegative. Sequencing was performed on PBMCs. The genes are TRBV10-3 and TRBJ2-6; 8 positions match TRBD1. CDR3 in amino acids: CAISAGQASGANVLTF. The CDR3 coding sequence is TGTGCCATCAGTGCGGGACAGGCCTCTGGGGCCAACGTCCTGACTTTC.